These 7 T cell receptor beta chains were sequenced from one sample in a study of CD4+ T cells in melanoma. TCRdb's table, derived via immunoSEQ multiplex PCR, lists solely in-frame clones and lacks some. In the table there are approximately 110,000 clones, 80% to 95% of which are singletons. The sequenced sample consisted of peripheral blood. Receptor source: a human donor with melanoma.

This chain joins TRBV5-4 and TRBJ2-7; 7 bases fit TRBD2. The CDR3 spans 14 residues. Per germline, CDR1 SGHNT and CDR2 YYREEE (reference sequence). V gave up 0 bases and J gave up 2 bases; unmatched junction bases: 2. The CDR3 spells CASSLASGPYEQYF. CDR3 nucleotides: TGTGCCAGCAGCTTGGCTAGCGGACCCTACGAGCAGTACTTC.

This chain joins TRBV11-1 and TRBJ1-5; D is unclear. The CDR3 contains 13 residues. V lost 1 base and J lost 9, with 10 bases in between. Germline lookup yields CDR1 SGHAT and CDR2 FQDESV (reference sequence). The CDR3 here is CASSLEFSGPQHF. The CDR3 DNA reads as TGTGCCAGCAGCTTAGAGTTTTCGGGGCCCCAGCATTTT. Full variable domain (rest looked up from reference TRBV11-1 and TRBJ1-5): EAEVAQSPRYKITEKSQAVAFWCDPISGHATLYWYRQILGQGPELLVQFQDESVVDDSQLPKDRFSAERLKGVDSTLKIQPAELGDSAMYLCASSLEFSGPQHFGDGTRLSIL.

CDR3 sequence (DNA): TGTGCCAGCAGCGCGACAGGGCACACTGAAGCTTTCTTT. This codes for CASSATGHTEAFF. The rearrangement links TRBV9 to TRBJ1-1, with 7 nucleotides matching TRBD1. The trim removed 3 bases at V and 3 bases at J, leaving 2 bases unmatched. The germline CDR1 and CDR2 sequences are SGDLS and YYNGEE. CDR3 length: 13 residues.

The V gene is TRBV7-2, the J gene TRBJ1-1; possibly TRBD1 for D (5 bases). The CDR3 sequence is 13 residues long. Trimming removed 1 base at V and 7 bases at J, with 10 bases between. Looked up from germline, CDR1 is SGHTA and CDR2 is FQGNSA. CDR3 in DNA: TGTGCCAGCAGCTTAGATAAGGGGCTTGAAGCTTTCTTT. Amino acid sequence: CASSLDKGLEAFF.

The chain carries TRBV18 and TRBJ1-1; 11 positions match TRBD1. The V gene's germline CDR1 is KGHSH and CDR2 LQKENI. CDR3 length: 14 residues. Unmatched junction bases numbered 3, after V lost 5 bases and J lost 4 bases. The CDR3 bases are TGTGCCAGCTCAATCGGACAGGGGGCCACTGAAGCTTTCTTT. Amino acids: CASSIGQGATEAFF.

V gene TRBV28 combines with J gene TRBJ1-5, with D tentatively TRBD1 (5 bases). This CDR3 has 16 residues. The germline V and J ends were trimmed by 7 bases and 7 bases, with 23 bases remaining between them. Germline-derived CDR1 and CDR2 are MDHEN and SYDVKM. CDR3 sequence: CASNPPDGATWQPQHF. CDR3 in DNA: TGTGCCAGCAACCCGCCCGACGGGGCGACATGGCAGCCCCAGCATTTT.

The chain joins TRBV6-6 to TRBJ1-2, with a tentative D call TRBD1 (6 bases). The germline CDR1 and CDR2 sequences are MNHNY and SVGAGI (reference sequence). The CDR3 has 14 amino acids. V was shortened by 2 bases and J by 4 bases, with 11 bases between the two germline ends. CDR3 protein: CASSYVQQGYGYTF. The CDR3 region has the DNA TGTGCCAGCAGTTACGTTCAACAGGGCTATGGCTACACCTTC.